This T cell receptor (beta chain) was recovered during a study of cytomegalovirus exposure and HLA in healthy donors. Using immunoSEQ multiplex PCR, the repertoire was profiled, and TCRdb retains in-frame clones only, with some absent. The data show fewer than 200,000 clones, roughly 80% seen once. About this clone itself: The antigen is unknown.

The CDR3 runs 15 residues. CDR1 and CDR2 (germline): SGHKS, YYEKEE (reference sequence). V lost 5 bases to trimming and J lost 2 bases, with 16 bases between them. Broader study findings: The authors enumerated 164 TCR beta chains as linked to cytomegalovirus.

V gene TRBV5-5 combines with J gene TRBJ2-5; perhaps TRBD1 as D (5 bases). The sample consisted of PBMCs. The sequence was obtained from a woman younger than 35 in good health and CMV-seropositive. The CDR3 here is CASSGLGAQQETQYF. The CDR3 DNA sequence: TGTGCCAGCAGTGGCCTAGGGGCGCAACAAGAGACCCAGTACTTC.